These T cell receptor beta chains were read from a single sample in a study of blood T cell dynamics during melanoma immunotherapy. Assay: immunoSEQ multiplex PCR; the TCRdb copy retains only in-frame clones and omits some. The sample lists some 1,000 clones, around 90% occurring once. Sequencing used cell-free DNA from blood, obtained from a patient treated with checkpoint blockade. These receptors were obtained from a human donor with melanoma. Each CDR3 is given with its conserved first and last residue. D genes are given only for firm matches. Clone size is given for some rows only: seen once, a few or many times, or a class if the clone is expanded.

>12|TRBJ2-4|.|.|TRBV14
TGTGCCAGCAGCCAGTCAGAAAACATTCAGTACTTC
CASSQSENIQYF
>15|TRBJ2-7|TRBD2|hyperexpanded|TRBV27
TGTGCCAGCAGTGGGACTAATACGGGATTCTACGAGCAGTACTTC
CASSGTNTGFYEQYF
>17|TRBJ2-3|TRBD1|.|TRBV5-1
TGCGCCAGCAGCTTGGCCAAGGGACAGGGAGGCACAGATACGCAGTATTTT
CASSLAKGQGGTDTQYF
>17|TRBJ2-7|TRBD2|.|TRBV28
TGTGCCAGCAGTACGTCTAGCGGGAGGGCCATCAGGTACGAGCAGTACTTC
CASSTSSGRAIRYEQYF
>12|TRBJ2-7|.|few|TRBV7-8
TGTGCCAGCAGCCCAGGGACAAGGGAGCAGTACTTC
CASSPGTREQYF
>13|TRBJ1-6|.|.|TRBV7-2
TGTGCCAGCAGCTTTTTGGAGAGGTCACCCCTCCACTTT
CASSFLERSPLHF
>15|TRBJ2-1|TRBD2|.|TRBV19
TGTGCCAGTAGCGCCCTAGCGGGAGCCTACAATGAGCAGTTCTTC
CASSALAGAYNEQFF
>13|TRBJ1-4|.|.|TRBV2
TGTGCCAGCAGTGATCGTAGAACTGAAAAACTGTTTTTT
CASSDRRTEKLFF
>14|TRBJ1-1|.|.|TRBV5-6
TGTGCCAGCAGCTTGGTTGACAGGACCACTGAAGCTTTCTTT
CASSLVDRTTEAFF
>12|TRBJ1-1|.|.|TRBV6-5
TGTGCCAGCAGTTACGGCGGCACTGAAGCTTTCTTT
CASSYGGTEAFF
>14|TRBJ1-1|.|.|TRBV7-2
TGTGCCAGCAGCTTGGATCCGGCCCGCGGGGGAGCTTTCTTT
CASSLDPARGGAFF
>13|TRBJ2-7|.|.|TRBV10-3
TGTGCCATCAATCGGGGAGACTCCTACGAGCAGTACTTC
CAINRGDSYEQYF
>13|TRBJ1-1|.|.|TRBV5-1
TGCGCCAGCGGAGTAGAGTCCCACGCTGAAGCTTTCTTT
CASGVESHAEAFF
>11|TRBJ2-4|.|.|TRBV10-1
TGCGCCAGCAGTGAGTGGCAGGTTCAGTACTTC
CASSEWQVQYF
>15|TRBJ2-3|TRBD1|.|TRBV6-4
TGTGCCAGCAGTGACTCGACAGGGGGCGCAGATACGCAGTATTTT
CASSDSTGGADTQYF
>13|TRBJ2-5|.|.|TRBV19
TGTGCCAGTAGTATTGATCTTGGAGAGACCCAGTACTTC
CASSIDLGETQYF
>15|TRBJ2-3|TRBD2|.|TRBV6-6
TGTGCCAGCAGCTTGACTAGCGGGGGCACAGATACGCAGTATTTT
CASSLTSGGTDTQYF
>17|TRBJ2-1|.|.|TRBV7-9
TGTGCCAGCAGCGCTATTATACACTCGATACACAACAATGAGCAGTTCTTC
CASSAIIHSIHNNEQFF
>17|TRBJ2-6|TRBD1|.|TRBV9
TGTGCCAGCAGCGCTGGGACAGGGGGATCTGGGGCCAACGTCCTGACTTTC
CASSAGTGGSGANVLTF
>13|TRBJ1-5|.|.|TRBV7-2
TGTGCCAGCAGCTTTAGGGGGAATCAGCCCCAGCATTTT
CASSFRGNQPQHF
>16|TRBJ2-3|.|once|TRBV6-4
TGTGCCAGCAGTGACTCAACCGGGAGCGGCACAGATACGCAGTATTTT
CASSDSTGSGTDTQYF
>13|TRBJ1-2|.|.|TRBV30
TGTGCCTGGAGTATGACCGAAAACTATGGCTACACCTTC
CAWSMTENYGYTF
>16|TRBJ2-1|.|once|TRBV5-8
TGTGCCAGCAGTTCGGCCGGGACTTCTATAGCCTATGAGCAGTTCTTC
CASSSAGTSIAYEQFF
>18|TRBJ2-7|TRBD2|once|TRBV5-4
TGTGCCAGCAGCTTGGACTCTAGCGGAAGAGGAGGTCGAGTTCGACAGTACTTC
CASSLDSSGRGGRVRQYF
>16|TRBJ2-1|.|.|TRBV11-2
TGTGCCGTTTTTGAGAGAGGCAGGAAGGGGAACAATGAGCAGTTCTTC
CAVFERGRKGNNEQFF
>14|TRBJ2-5|TRBD2|.|TRBV7-2
TGTGCCAGCAGCAGACGGACTAGGGAGGTGTCCCAGTACTTC
CASSRRTREVSQYF
>15|TRBJ2-7|TRBD1|.|TRBV19
TGTGCCAGTAGCCGAGGACAGGGGTTTAGCTACGAGCAGTACTTC
CASSRGQGFSYEQYF
>14|TRBJ2-1|.|.|TRBV5-8
TGTGCCAGCAGCTCAGGACGAAGCGGTGGTGAGCAGTTCTTC
CASSSGRSGGEQFF
>15|TRBJ1-1|.|.|TRBV5-6
TGTGCCAGCAGCCCAACGGGGCGGAAGAACACTGAAGCTTTCTTT
CASSPTGRKNTEAFF
>16|TRBJ2-7|TRBD1|once|TRBV4-2
TGTGCCAGCAGCCAAGATCCTATTGGGACAGGGTTCGAGCAGTACTTC
CASSQDPIGTGFEQYF
>15|TRBJ2-6|.|.|TRBV27
TGTGCCAGCAGTGTTGGGATGACTGGGGCCAACGTCCTGACTTTC
CASSVGMTGANVLTF